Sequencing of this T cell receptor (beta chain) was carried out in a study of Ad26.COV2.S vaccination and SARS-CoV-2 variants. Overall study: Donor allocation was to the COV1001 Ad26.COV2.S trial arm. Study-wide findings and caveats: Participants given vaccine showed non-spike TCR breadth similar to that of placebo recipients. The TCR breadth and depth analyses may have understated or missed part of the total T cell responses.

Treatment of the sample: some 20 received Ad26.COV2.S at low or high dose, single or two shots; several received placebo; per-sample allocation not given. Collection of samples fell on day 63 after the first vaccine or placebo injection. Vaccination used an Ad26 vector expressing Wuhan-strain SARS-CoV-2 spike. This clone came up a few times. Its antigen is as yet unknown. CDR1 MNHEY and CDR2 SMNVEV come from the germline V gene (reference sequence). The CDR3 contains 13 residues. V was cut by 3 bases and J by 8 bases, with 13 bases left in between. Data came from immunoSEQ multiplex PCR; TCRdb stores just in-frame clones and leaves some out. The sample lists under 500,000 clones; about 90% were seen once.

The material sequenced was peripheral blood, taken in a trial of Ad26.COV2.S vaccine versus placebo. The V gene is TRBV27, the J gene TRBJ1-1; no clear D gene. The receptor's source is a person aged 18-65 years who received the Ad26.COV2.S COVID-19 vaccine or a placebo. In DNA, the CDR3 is TGTGCCAGCAGTTTGAGACGGCAAACCGAAGCTTTCTTT. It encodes CASSLRRQTEAFF.